Below, one T cell receptor beta chain is given with its context. Its antigen is not known. These data originate in a study of Ad26.COV2.S vaccination and SARS-CoV-2 variants. The overall study: COV1001, an Ad26.COV2.S trial, supplied this vaccine-arm donor. Once, or twice with 56 days between doses, Ad26.COV2.S was given intramuscularly. Overall study results and limits: Vaccine recipients had higher spike-specific TCR breadth than placebo recipients.

Profiled with immunoSEQ multiplex PCR; TCRdb holds only in-frame clones, not every one. The sample records about 680,000 clones, 89% being singletons. CDR1 SGHTA and CDR2 FQGNSA come from the germline V gene. Trimming took 5 bases from V and 4 from J, leaving 17 bases between them. This CDR3 is built from 15 residues. Treatment of the sample: 15 to 20 received Ad26.COV2.S at low or high dose, single or two shots; several received placebo; per-sample allocation not given. Specimen acquisition occurred on day 63 following the initial vaccine or placebo injection. A Boston donor was an adult aged 18-55 years.

The clonotype comes from a person between 18 and 59 years old who received the Ad26.COV2.S COVID-19 vaccine or a placebo. The chain couples TRBV7-2 to TRBJ2-5; perhaps D is TRBD1 or TRBD2 (5 bases each). The sequences come from peripheral blood, collected in a trial of Ad26.COV2.S vaccine versus placebo. As DNA, the CDR3 is TGTGCCAGCAGCCCAGCGTGGGGGAACTCAGAGACCCAGTACTTC. Translated: CASSPAWGNSETQYF.